These 13 T cell receptor beta chains were sequenced from one sample in a study of blood T cell repertoires in COVID-19. Sequenced by immunoSEQ multiplex PCR; TCRdb stores in-frame clones only, minus some. Of roughly 53,000 clones in the sample, around 85% were seen once. The sequencing sample was made of peripheral blood. These receptor sequences come from a human donor in a cohort sampled during active COVID-19.

The rearrangement joins TRBV7-2 to TRBJ2-3; 10 nucleotides match TRBD2. The ends lost 5 bases at V and 3 bases at J; junction bases unmatched: 2. This CDR3 is built from 14 residues. Germline CDR1 and CDR2: SGHTA and FQGNSA. This chain's CDR3 is CASSNSGGTDTQYF. CDR3 sequence (DNA): TGTGCCAGCAGCAATAGCGGGGGGACAGATACGCAGTATTTT.

The rearrangement joins TRBV5-1 to TRBJ2-1; D might be TRBD2 (6 bases). The V and J ends lost 1 base and 2 bases respectively, with 10 bases between them. CDR3 length: 15 residues. CDR1 and CDR2 from the germline V gene are SGHRS and YFSETQ. CDR3 coding DNA: TGCGCCAGCAGCTTGATAGCGGACGCCTACAATGAGCAGTTCTTC. Its translation: CASSLIADAYNEQFF. Full variable domain (missing parts from reference TRBV5-1 and TRBJ2-1): KAGVTQTPRYLIKTRGQQVTLSCSPISGHRSVSWYQQTPGQGLQFLFEYFSETQRNKGNFPGRFSGRQFSNSRSEMNVSTLELGDSALYLCASSLIADAYNEQFFGPGTRLTVL.

This clone came up a few times. The V call is TRBV11-2, the J call TRBJ1-6, with TRBD1 matching 9 bases. The germline V gene encodes CDR1 SGHAT and CDR2 FQNNGV. Unmatched junction bases numbered 8, after V lost 1 base and J lost 1 base. The CDR3 loop spans 19 amino acids. The CDR3 protein is CASSLVGGQGGSYNSPLHF. The CDR3 DNA reads as TGTGCCAGCAGCTTAGTCGGGGGACAGGGTGGTTCCTATAATTCACCCCTCCACTTT.

A single count supports this clone. CDR3 coding DNA: TGTGCCAGCAGTTACGAGGGAGAAAAACTGTTTTTT. It translates to CASSYEGEKLFF. The V gene is TRBV6-6, the J gene TRBJ1-4; D uncertain. The V gene's germline CDR1 is MNHNY and CDR2 SVGAGI (reference sequence). The CDR3 is 12 residues long. The ends were cut back, 2 bases at V and 8 bases at J, with 6 bases in the middle.

A few counts support this clone. The genes are TRBV27 and TRBJ2-4, with D possibly matching TRBD2 (6 bases). CDR1 MNHEY and CDR2 SMNVEV come from the germline V gene (reference sequence). V lost 4 bases, J lost 0 bases, and 16 bases lay in between. The CDR3 sequence is 17 residues long. The CDR3 is CASSSPVVGGAKNIQYF. DNA of the CDR3: TGTGCCAGCAGTTCCCCAGTCGTGGGGGGAGCCAAAAACATTCAGTACTTC.

With regard to this clone: An end of the junction differs from the germline gene, which may be a read error. The J gene is TRBJ1-1, the V gene TRBV5-5; D is unresolved. The germline V gene has CDR1 SGHKS and CDR2 YYEKEE (reference sequence). This CDR3 comprises 13 residues. The CDR3 coding sequence is TGTGCCAGCAGCTTGGTGCCTGAGGCTGACGCTTTCTTT. Residues: CASSLVPEADAFF.

V gene TRBV18 combines with J gene TRBJ2-5; the match to TRBD2 covers 15 bases. The CDR3 has 17 residues. The germline CDR1 and CDR2 sequences are KGHSH and LQKENI. V lost 3 bases to trimming and J lost 0 bases; unmatched junction nucleotides: 2. CDR3 region: CASSPGLAGGYQETQYF. The DNA of the CDR3 is TGTGCCAGCTCACCGGGACTAGCGGGGGGATACCAAGAGACCCAGTACTTC.

The chain uses TRBV28 and TRBJ1-2, with 8 bases lining up with TRBD1. The junction had 13 bases not matched to a gene; V was cut back by 6 bases and J by 4 bases. CDR1 is MDHEN, CDR2 SYDVKM, per germline. This CDR3 has 16 amino acids. The CDR3 nucleotides read TGTGCCAGCAGGAAACCAAACAGGGGGGATGGCTATGGCTACACCTTC. This encodes CASRKPNRGDGYGYTF.

This clone was seen once. At one boundary the junction diverges from the germline segment, which might be a read error. J is TRBJ1-2 and V is TRBV3-1 (or the pseudogene TRBV3-2); D not resolved. The CDR3 spans 16 residues. CDR1 and CDR2 (germline): LGHDT, YNNKEL (reference sequence). The CDR3: CASSPAGGVSNHGYTF. The CDR3 coding sequence is TGTGCCAGCAGCCCGGCAGGCGGGGTCTCTAACCATGGCTACACCTTC.

This chain connects TRBV6-5 to TRBJ1-6; no definite D call. Trimming shortened V by 7 bases and J by 12 bases, and 16 bases separated the two germline ends. This CDR3 contains 13 residues. Germline V gene lookup returns CDR1 MNHEY and CDR2 SVGAGI. The CDR3 protein is CASIGDPVLPLHF. In nucleotides, the CDR3 is TGTGCCAGCATAGGAGATCCAGTATTACCCCTCCACTTT.

V gene TRBV6-2 or TRBV6-3 combines with J gene TRBJ2-7; 9 positions agree with TRBD1. The V and J ends lost 4 bases and 8 bases, in that order; junction bases with no gene match: 18. Looked up from germline, CDR1 is MNHEY and CDR2 is SVGEGT. This CDR3 has 17 amino acids. CDR3: CASSFWEPGTGSGKQYF. Written as DNA, the CDR3 is TGTGCCAGCAGTTTTTGGGAACCCGGGACAGGGTCCGGTAAGCAGTACTTC.

V usage is TRBV5-1 and J usage is TRBJ1-1; D might be TRBD1 (6 bases). V was pared by 4 bases and J by 1 base, with 14 bases between. This CDR3 comprises 15 residues. The germline gives CDR1 SGHRS, CDR2 YFSETQ. CDR3 sequence (DNA): TGCGCCAGCAGCCCACCCCGGGGACAGAACACTGAAGCTTTCTTT. It is translated as CASSPPRGQNTEAFF.

This chain connects TRBV19 to TRBJ2-2; no reliable D call. From germline, CDR1 is LNHDA and CDR2 SQIVND (reference sequence). The V end lost 4 bases, the J end lost 5 bases, and 14 bases lay between the germline ends. The CDR3 is 15 amino acids. As DNA, the CDR3 is TGTGCCAGTAGTAGCCTCAGAGACAAAACCGGGGAGCTGTTTTTT. Encoded protein: CASSSLRDKTGELFF.